Described below is a single T cell receptor beta chain sequence and its context. What antigen it recognizes has not been identified. Per-base quality was not reported, and no clone a single base away is much larger than it. Sequenced using an Illumina HiSeq 1500. The public reads were run again by TCRdb, first through fastp at Q25 and then through MiXCR, and only productive beta chains were kept. Rows are combined by CDR3 protein, so each entry shows the most common genes and DNA. The sample table shows around 800,000 distinct CDR3 sequences, and around a third are seen once. Jointly, the top ten make up 9.5% to 15% of the sample. These data originate in a study of T cell repertoires in cytomegalovirus infection (dated by TCRdb to about 2019). Turning to the overall study: The peptide stimulations were aimed at well-studied HLA-B-restricted epitopes as well as recently identified HLA-C-restricted CMV epitopes, whose presentation resists viral immunomodulation. Donor HLA type was relevant to the analysis, because carriage of CMV infection together with the matching HLA type was indicated by public TCR beta signatures.

The label giving this sample's treatment or condition can be read as: in vitro stimulation with specific CMV peptide epitopes to enrich CMV-specific T cells. The germline V gene encodes CDR1 LNHNV and CDR2 YYDKDF (reference sequence). Trimming costs V 1 base and J 3 bases, and their ends lie 10 bases apart. From cysteine to phenylalanine, the CDR3 is 14 amino acids long. CDR3 DNA only is kept here, 42 bases in frame from base 1. Summary of the overall study and its limitations: The ex vivo response was dominated by HLA-C-restricted CMV-specific TCR beta clonotypes, which also provided the single most frequent clonotype in two of eight donors. In both this cohort and an independent roughly 350-donor cohort, the cumulative frequency of public TCR beta family members distinguished carriers of CMV infection plus the relevant HLA type.

The receptor was isolated from a human donor in good health (CMV status not recorded). Some clones in this sample may be carry-over from other donors' samples. The sequenced sample was cultured CD8+ T cells from PBMCs, obtained from culture after CMV antigen stimulation. Rearrangement joined TRBV15 to TRBJ2-7; the D gene identity is not certain. The CDR3 protein: CATSRVTLGYEQYF. The DNA sequence reads TGTGCCACCAGCAGAGTTACCCTAGGCTACGAGCAGTACTTC. The entire variable domain, with the stretches around the CDR3 drawn from the reference TRBV15 and TRBJ2-7 proteins, is DAMVIQNPRYQVTQFGKPVTLSCSQTLNHNVMYWYQQKSSQAPKLLFHYYDKDFNNEADTPDNFQSRRPNTSFCFLDIRSPGLGDTAMYLCATSRVTLGYEQYFGPGTRLTVT.